Listed here are 15 T cell receptor delta chains from one sample, sequenced in a study of γδ T cells in repeated Plasmodium falciparum infection. TCRdb re-called clones from the multiplex PCR reads using CATT. The sample includes 45,000 to 50,000 delta-chain clones, 1.6% of them seen just once. Vgamma9/Vdelta2+ and Vdelta2-negative gammadelta T cells were flow-sorted from PBMC for bulk sequencing. The sample taken for sequencing was gamma-delta T cells from blood. Source of these receptors: a pool of human donors (malaria-infected and uninfected, not separated).

This clone has just a few counts. TCRdb's protein, taken from a much larger clone, differs from this DNA's translation at residue 11, likely owing to a read error; the protein displayed comes from the DNA. The chain uses TRDV1 and TRDJ1; no firm D call. The J gene was missing in TCRdb and was found by matching the end of the DNA to germline. This CDR3 has 21 residues. The germline gives CDR1 TSWWSYY, CDR2 QGS. V lost 5 bases, J lost 0 bases, and 31 bases lay in between. CDR3 DNA: TGTGCTCTTGGGAACCTTAGGGCCTCGGGACAAAACACCCCTTACACCGATAAACTCATCTTT. Protein: CALGNLRASGQNTPYTDKLIF.

This clone has more than one count but fewer than ten. A read error is the likely source, as a far larger clone sits one nucleotide away. Other DNA sequences in this sample translate to the same CDR3. V and J are TRDV3 and TRDJ1; no definite D call. V was pared by 2 bases and J by 0 bases, with 25 bases between. CDR1 TVYSNPD and CDR2 GDNSRS come from the germline V gene (reference sequence). The CDR3 extends over 18 amino acids. The CDR3 sequence: CAFWAFPTPSTYTDKLIF. The CDR3, as DNA: TGTGCCTTTTGGGCTTTCCCCACCCCATCAACCTACACCGATAAACTCATCTTT. Full variable domain (remainder filled in from reference TRDV3 and TRDJ1): CDKVTQSSPDQTVASGSEVVLLCTYDTVYSNPDLFWYRIRPDYSFQFVFYGDNSRSEGADFTQGRFSVKHILTQKAFHLVISPVRTEDSATYYCAFWAFPTPSTYTDKLIFGKGTRVTVEP.

Details on this clone: For this DNA, TCRdb reports the protein of a much larger clone, which diverges at residue 6, most likely from a read error; the protein presented here is translated directly from the DNA. The chain links TRDV2 to TRDJ1, with D tentatively TRDD3 (5 bases). Because TCRdb records no J gene, it was assigned here through a match of the DNA to germline. The CDR3 has 14 residues. CDR1 GEAIGNYY and CDR2 EKD come from the germline V gene. The ends were cut back, 2 bases at V and 2 bases at J, with 11 bases in the middle. The CDR3 sequence: CACDRRGPTDKLIF. The DNA of the CDR3 is TGTGCCTGTGACAGACGGGGACCTACCGATAAACTCATCTTT.

For this clone: TCRdb attributes to this sequence the protein of a much larger clone, which differs from the DNA translation at residue 5; a read error is likely, and the protein displayed is translated from the DNA. This rearrangement joins TRDV1 to TRDJ1; 9 nucleotides match TRDD3. Per germline, CDR1 TSWWSYY and CDR2 QGS. V trimming: 4 bases; J trimming: 11 bases; junction bases outside the gene matches: 11. The CDR3 runs to 14 residues. The DNA of the CDR3 is TGTGCTCTTGGGGGACACCTGGGGGATTCGGTGCTCATCTTT. This translates into CALGGHLGDSVLIF.

This clone was counted ten times or more. A far larger clone is just one base off, so this is likely a read error. This sample includes further DNA sequences coding for the same CDR3. J is TRDJ2 and V is TRDV1; 7 nucleotides match TRDD3. The CDR3 is 15 amino acids. CDR1 and CDR2 from the germline V gene are TSWWSYY and QGS. The V gene end was trimmed by 9 bases and the J gene end by 4 bases; junction bases not matched to a gene: 11. The CDR3: CALTYEGISTAQLFF. The CDR3 nucleotides read TGTGCTCTGACCTACGAGGGGATATCGACAGCACAACTCTTCTTT.

This clone has just a few counts. TCRdb attributes to this sequence the protein of a much larger clone, which differs from the DNA translation at residue 6; a read error is likely, and the protein displayed is translated from the DNA. This chain links TRDV1 with TRDJ1, with 8 bases identical to TRDD3. The J gene, left out of TCRdb, was set here by checking the DNA against germline. The CDR3 sequence is 16 residues long. Germline trimming cut 2 bases from V and 8 bases from J; bases unmatched to any gene: 13. CDR1 and CDR2 (germline): TSWWSYY, QGS. In nucleotides, the CDR3 is TGTGCTCTTGGGGAAGTTCGGACCTGGGGGAGTACAAAACTCATCTTT. Its protein is CALGEVRTWGSTKLIF.

This clone appeared many times. The CDR3 protein is CALGDCGGLPLYTDKLIF. CDR3 bases: TGTGCTCTTGGGGACTGCGGGGGATTACCCCTGTACACCGATAAACTCATCTTT. The chain joins TRDV1 to TRDJ1; TRDD3 matches at 7 bases. V dropped 3 bases and J dropped 0; count of bases not matched to a gene: 13. The CDR3 extends over 18 amino acids. The germline V gene encodes CDR1 TSWWSYY and CDR2 QGS.

Only a few counts were recorded for this clone. TCRdb records a much larger clone's protein for this DNA, with a difference at residue 4 that likely arises from a read error; the protein given is the translation of the DNA. The rearrangement uses TRDV2 and TRDJ1, with TRDD3 matching over 8 bases. TCRdb records no J gene; here it was assigned by comparing the DNA to germline. The CDR3 sequence is 16 residues long. Trimming took 5 bases from V and 3 from J; bases not matched to a gene: 13. CDR1 and CDR2 (germline): GEAIGNYY, EKD. The CDR3 DNA reads as TGTGCCTGTGGTCCACTGGGGGCCGGCGGGGCCGATAAACTCATCTTT. Its protein is CACGPLGAGGADKLIF.

This clone was observed a handful of times. TCRdb attributes to this sequence the protein of a much larger clone, which differs from the DNA translation at residue 3; a read error is likely, and the protein displayed is translated from the DNA. The gene calls are TRDV3 and TRDJ1; maybe TRDD3 (5 bases). In germline, CDR1 is TVYSNPD, CDR2 GDNSRS (reference sequence). Trimming removed 5 bases at V and 0 bases at J, with 22 bases between. The CDR3 runs 16 residues. The CDR3 is CAHKSRGGIHTDKLIF. The CDR3 DNA reads TGTGCCCATAAAAGTCGGGGAGGTATCCACACCGATAAACTCATCTTT.

This clone was observed at least ten times. A far larger clone is one base from this, pointing to a likely read error. The same CDR3 can be traced to other DNA sequences in this sample. No call exists for the J gene, whereas the V gene is TRDV1; no DNA check was done on the table's D call, TRDD3. Germline CDR1 TSWWSYY, CDR2 QGS. This CDR3 has 15 residues. The CDR3 region has the DNA TGTGCTCTTGGGGCCCCGACCCCGTACACCGATAAACTCATCTTC. It specifies CALGAPTPYTDKLIF.

Note on this clone: This DNA's translation differs at residue 10 from TCRdb's protein, which comes from a much larger clone; a read error is likely, and the protein shown is translated from the DNA. J is TRDJ1 and V is TRDV1; D gene unclear. Trimming stripped 3 bases from V and 3 bases from J, with 11 bases between. Germline V gene data show CDR1 as TSWWSYY and CDR2 as QGS. This CDR3 is built from 14 residues. This CDR3 is CALGDGFGPDKLIF. The CDR3 nucleotides read TGTGCTCTTGGGGATGGCTTCGGGCCCGATAAACTCATCTTT.

This clone was detected a few times. TCRdb attributes to this sequence the protein of a much larger clone, which differs from the DNA translation at residue 5; a read error is likely, and the protein displayed is translated from the DNA. The chain joins TRDV1 to TRDJ1, with 9 bases that match TRDD3. The J gene, missing from TCRdb, was assigned here through DNA to germline matching. The length of the CDR3 is 23 residues. Germline V gene sequence: CDR1 TSWWSYY, CDR2 QGS. The CDR3 loop reads CALGKLSLPEYWGRGWDTDKLIF. CDR3 nucleotides: TGTGCTCTTGGGAAACTCAGCCTTCCCGAGTACTGGGGGAGGGGTTGGGACACCGATAAACTCATCTTT.

This clone was picked up many times. The amino acid sequence in TCRdb belongs to a much larger clone and departs from this DNA's translation at residue 4, likely a sequencing read error; the sequence shown is translated from the DNA. This sequence joins TRDV2 and TRDJ1, with a weak D call TRDD3 (6 bases). No J gene was available from TCRdb, and it was assigned here by a germline match of the DNA. The germline V gene encodes CDR1 GEAIGNYY and CDR2 EKD. There are 16 residues in the CDR3. This CDR3 is CACGTVGGRYTDKLIF. For the CDR3, the DNA is TGTGCCTGTGGCACCGTTGGGGGCCGCTACACCGATAAACTCATCTTT.

Only a few counts were recorded for this clone. TCRdb records a much larger clone's protein for this DNA, with a difference at residue 6 that likely arises from a read error; the protein given is the translation of the DNA. V gene TRDV1 combines with J gene TRDJ1; D possibly uses TRDD2 or TRDD3 (5 bases each). Germline CDR1 and CDR2: TSWWSYY and QGS. The CDR3 runs 18 residues. Trimming cost V 3 bases and J 3 bases, with 23 bases left between them. Here the CDR3 reads CALGDRLRITGTADKLIF. As DNA, the CDR3 is TGTGCTCTTGGGGACCGCCTACGTATTACTGGTACTGCCGATAAACTCATCTTT.

Concerning this clone itself: A clone one base away is much larger, so this may be a read error. At the DNA level, this CDR3 is encoded by other sequences in the same sample as well. This chain uses TRDV2 with TRDJ1, with 9 bases that match TRDD3. No J gene was available from TCRdb, and it was assigned here by a germline match of the DNA. Per germline, CDR1 GEAIGNYY and CDR2 EKD. CDR3 length equals 21 residues. CDR3 region: CACDTLRTGDTSKPYTDKLIF. CDR3 in DNA: TGTGCCTGTGACACGCTAAGAACTGGGGATACGAGTAAACCGTACACTGATAAACTCATCTTT.